The 8 T cell receptor beta chains listed next were all sequenced from one sample in a study of regulatory T cells in long-lasting Graves disease. CDR3 regions were amplified by Arm-PCR using iRepertoire HTBI primers to build TCR beta libraries. TCRdb recomputed calls from the multiplex PCR reads with MiXCR, one row per CDR3 protein. The sample has more than 300,000 distinct CDR3 sequences; 15% to 20% are singletons. As for time point: newly diagnosed GD, antithyroid drugs for less than 3 months. From PBMCs, RNA was extracted and then used to make the TCR library. The same sample was also studied in work on T cells in Graves' hyperthyroidism and ophthalmopathy.

The sample was peripheral blood mononuclear cells (PBMCs), taken at new diagnosis, from a patient treated with antithyroid drugs. The receptors come from a woman between 18 and 29 years old with Graves disease.

This clonotype was observed a handful of times. The chain has TRBV5-8 and TRBJ2-7; 7 positions agree with TRBD1. The CDR3 spans 13 residues. V shed 4 bases and J 3 bases; nucleotides not matched to a gene: 4. Germline CDR1 and CDR2: SGHTS and YDEGEE. In DNA form, the CDR3 reads TGTGCCAGCAGCAAGACAGGGTACTACGAGCAGTACTTC. Translation: CASSKTGYYEQYF.

A few counts support this clonotype. The chain employs TRBV14 and TRBJ1-3; D is uncertain. Germline values: CDR1 SGHDN, CDR2 FVKESK. This CDR3 has 16 amino acids. V lost 0 bases and J lost 0, with 9 bases in between. Here the CDR3 DNA reads TGTGCCAGCAGCCAAGACCGTCCCATCTCTGGAAACACCATATATTTT. Translation: CASSQDRPISGNTIYF. Drawing the rest from reference TRBV14 and TRBJ1-3, the complete variable domain is EAGVTQFPSHSVIEKGQTVTLRCDPISGHDNLYWYRRVMGKEIKFLLHFVKESKQDESGMPNNRFLAERTGGTYSTLKVQPAELEDSGVYFCASSQDRPISGNTIYFGEGSWLTVV.

This clonotype was picked up many times. This chain links TRBV20-1 with TRBJ2-1; 12 nucleotides line up with TRBD2. The junction had 8 bases not matched to a gene; V was cut back by 6 bases and J by 8 bases. Germline V gene data show CDR1 as DFQATT and CDR2 as SNEGSKA (reference sequence). The CDR3 has 14 residues. CDR3 amino acids: CSALTSGRSDEQFF. CDR3 coding DNA: TGCAGTGCCCTTACTAGCGGGAGGTCCGATGAGCAGTTCTTC.

This clonotype was detected many times. V is TRBV5-6 and J is TRBJ1-5, with D tentatively TRBD1 (6 bases). V lost 4 bases and J lost 5, with 10 bases in between. CDR1 and CDR2 (germline): SGHDT, YYEEEE. CDR3 size: 13 residues. CDR3 sequence reads: CASSEQGHQPQHF. CDR3 sequence (DNA): TGTGCCAGCAGCGAACAGGGTCATCAGCCCCAGCATTTT.

This clonotype was seen repeatedly, ten times or more. The chain employs TRBV11-2 and TRBJ2-5, with unresolved D. Germline loops: CDR1 SGHAT, CDR2 FQNNGV. The V end was cut by 8 bases, the J end by 7 bases, with 17 bases between. CDR3 size: 13 residues. For the CDR3, the DNA is TGTGCCAGCCAAGAGAGCCCGGTGTGGACCCAGTACTTC. Its protein product is CASQESPVWTQYF. Together with reference TRBV11-2 and TRBJ2-5, the CDR3 gives the full variable domain: EAGVAQSPRYKIIEKRQSVAFWCNPISGHATLYWYQQILGQGPKLLIQFQNNGVVDDSQLPKDRFSAERLKGVDSTLKIQPAKLEDSAVYLCASQESPVWTQYFGPGTRLLVL.

In the case of this clonotype: A read error is likely here: a far larger clone is one base away. The V call is TRBV5-4, the J call TRBJ1-1; D is undetermined. Germline V CDR1 and CDR2: SGHNT, YYREEE (reference sequence). The CDR3 is made up of 13 amino acids. The germline V and J ends were trimmed by 0 bases and 4 bases, with 7 bases remaining between them. CDR3 bases: TGTGCCAGCAGCTTGGCCGGGGTCACTGAAGCTTTCTTT. It encodes CASSLAGVTEAFF.

This clonotype occurred many times. V is TRBV30 and J is TRBJ1-1, with D tentatively TRBD1 (6 bases). Germline CDR1 and CDR2: GTSNPN and SVGIG (reference sequence). The CDR3 has 13 residues. The V end lost 5 bases, the J end lost 0 bases, and 10 bases lay between the germline ends. The CDR3 DNA reads TGTGCCTGGCTCGGACAGATGAACACTGAAGCTTTCTTT. Protein product: CAWLGQMNTEAFF.

Many counts were recorded for this clonotype. CDR3 nucleotide sequence: TGTGCCAGCAGCTCAGAAGGGGGAATCTCCTACGAGCAGTACTTC. It yields the protein CASSSEGGISYEQYF. This chain connects TRBV11-2 to TRBJ2-7; maybe TRBD1 (6 bases). Trimming took off 4 bases at V and 0 bases at J, with 13 bases between the two ends. The CDR3 consists of 15 residues. In germline, CDR1 is SGHAT, CDR2 FQNNGV.